Each of the 13 T cell receptor beta chains below was sequenced from the same sample in a study of OX40 agonist ivuxolimab in advanced cancers. The library was made by the immunoSEQ multiplex PCR assay. TCRdb obtained this table from immuneACCESS and retained in-frame rearrangements with V and J assigned. These tables miss some clones; where compared with another copy, unresolved V genes account for less than half of the shortfall, and the remainder is unexplained. The sample table contains approximately 76,000 clones; only one count was recorded for roughly 90% of them. The top ten constitute 0.7% to 1% of the sample. The sequencing used CD4+ or CD8+ T cells sorted from blood, collected in a trial of the OX40 agonist ivuxolimab. All receptors come from an adult with an advanced solid tumor such as melanoma, head and neck, liver or kidney cancer.

CDR3 sequence (DNA): TGCAGTGCTGGCCAGAACTATGGCTACACCTTC. Amino acids: CSAGQNYGYTF. This rearrangement joins TRBV20-1 to TRBJ1-2; D is uncertain. Germline values: CDR1 DFQATT, CDR2 SNEGSKA (reference sequence). The CDR3 contains 11 residues. V lost 5 bases to trimming and J lost 2 bases, with 6 bases between them.

The V gene is TRBV6-6, the J gene TRBJ1-1; D unresolved. There are 14 residues in the CDR3. The germline V gene encodes CDR1 MNHNY and CDR2 SVGAGI (reference sequence). The V end was cut by 0 bases, the J end by 0 bases, with 5 bases between. This CDR3 is CASSYSRLNTEAFF. In DNA form, the CDR3 reads TGTGCCAGCAGTTACTCGAGGTTGAACACTGAAGCTTTCTTT.

The rearrangement joins TRBV13 to TRBJ2-7; D is possibly TRBD1 or TRBD2 (5 bases each). This CDR3 comprises 14 residues. Germline V gene sequence: CDR1 PRHDT, CDR2 FYEKMQ (reference sequence). Trimming removed 5 bases at V and 6 bases at J, with 17 bases between. CDR3 sequence reads: CASSPLHGAGEQYF. CDR3 coding DNA: TGTGCCAGCAGCCCACTCCACGGGGCCGGCGAGCAGTACTTC.

The rearrangement uses TRBV5-1 and TRBJ2-2; TRBD2 matches at 12 bases. This CDR3 comprises 16 residues. Unmatched junction bases numbered 5, after V lost 4 bases and J lost 4 bases. CDR1 is SGHRS, CDR2 YFSETQ, per germline. The CDR3 sequence: CASSRTSGGLTGELFF. CDR3 DNA: TGCGCCAGCAGCCGAACTAGCGGGGGGCTCACCGGGGAGCTGTTTTTT.

This chain joins TRBV18 and TRBJ2-7; 9 bases line up with TRBD2. Losses at the gene ends were 3 bases for V and 0 bases for J; bases not matched to a gene: 6. This CDR3 comprises 16 residues. CDR1 KGHSH and CDR2 LQKENI come from the germline V gene. The CDR3 is CASSPNSGRLSYEQYF. The CDR3, as DNA: TGTGCCAGCTCACCCAATAGCGGGAGACTCTCCTACGAGCAGTACTTC.

The genes are TRBV30 and TRBJ1-4, with D perhaps TRBD1 (6 bases). Between the trimmed V and J ends, which lost 6 bases and 8 bases, there was a span of 22 bases. Germline CDR1 and CDR2: GTSNPN and SVGIG (reference sequence). The CDR3 covers 15 residues. CDR3 sequence: CACTTFRGTTEKLFF. The CDR3 DNA is TGTGCCTGTACCACCTTCAGGGGTACTACAGAAAAACTGTTTTTT.

The rearrangement links TRBV10-3 to TRBJ1-3; 9 bases are a match to TRBD1. This CDR3 contains 15 residues. The junction had 2 bases not matched to a gene; V was cut back by 3 bases and J by 2 bases. Germline CDR1 ENHRY, CDR2 SYGVKD. The CDR3 is CAISDGQGTGNTIYF. CDR3 in DNA: TGTGCCATCAGTGACGGACAGGGGACTGGAAACACCATATATTTT.

Only a few counts were recorded for this clone. CDR3 nucleotides: TGTGCCATCAGGGGACTAGGGAGCACAGATACGCAGTATTTT. This gives the protein CAIRGLGSTDTQYF. The genes are TRBV10-3 and TRBJ2-3, with TRBD2 matching over 8 bases. The CDR3 runs 14 residues. Germline CDR1 is ENHRY and CDR2 is SYGVKD. After removal of 6 bases from V and 0 bases from J, the junction contained 2 bases not matched to a gene.

The chain uses TRBV19 and TRBJ2-6, with a weak D call TRBD2 (7 bases). Germline V lookup: CDR1 LNHDA, CDR2 SQIVND (reference sequence). The CDR3 contains 15 residues. Trimming stripped 3 bases from V and 5 bases from J, with 11 bases between. Here the CDR3 reads CASSMAGAWANVLTF. CDR3 coding DNA: TGTGCCAGTAGTATGGCGGGGGCCTGGGCCAACGTCCTGACTTTC.

The gene calls are TRBV5-4 and TRBJ2-5, with 7 bases that match TRBD1. This CDR3 has 14 residues. Germline V gene sequence: CDR1 SGHNT, CDR2 YYREEE (reference sequence). V lost 4 bases, J lost 1 base, and 4 bases stayed unmatched. CDR3 DNA sequence: TGTGCCAGCAGCAGCCGGACAGGCCAAGAGACCCAGTACTTC. Amino acids: CASSSRTGQETQYF.

The rearrangement joins TRBV10-2 to TRBJ2-1, with D possibly being TRBD1 or TRBD2 (5 bases each). In germline, CDR1 is WSHSY, CDR2 SAAADI. Trimming removed 3 bases from V and 7 bases from J, with 13 bases in between. This CDR3 spans 14 amino acids. The CDR3 region is CASSDTRGGNEQFF. The CDR3 DNA follows: TGCGCCAGCAGTGATACTAGGGGTGGGAATGAGCAGTTCTTC.

This clone was observed a few times. The chain uses TRBV10-3 and TRBJ2-7; 8 bases fit TRBD1. This CDR3 has 14 residues. Germline loops: CDR1 ENHRY, CDR2 SYGVKD. The junction had 6 bases not matched to a gene; V was cut back by 6 bases and J by 2 bases. The CDR3 region is CAISQDRATYEQYF. CDR3 DNA: TGTGCCATCAGCCAGGACAGGGCGACCTACGAGCAGTACTTC.

This chain connects TRBV2 to TRBJ2-7, with a weak D call TRBD2 (5 bases). Germline V lookup: CDR1 SNHLY, CDR2 FYNNEI. V was clipped by 6 bases and J by 7 bases, with 19 bases between them. This CDR3 region has 14 residues. CDR3 DNA: TGTGCCAGCAGCGAGCGACGAGGGCGAGGAGAGCAGTACTTC. It yields the protein CASSERRGRGEQYF.